This T cell receptor (beta chain) was recorded in a study of blood T cells in healthy people across ages. With V trimmed by 0 bases and J by 1 base, 5 bases remained unmatched. Per germline, CDR1 MGHRA and CDR2 YSYEKL. The CDR3 is 18 residues long. Isolated per sample were at least 6 million PBMCs. A second PCR of 7 to 11 cycles used a sample-barcoded 5' primer and a J-beta primer mix. Every single cDNA molecule received a tag from a template-switch adaptor with 12 random nucleotides. Each CDR3 protein is one row after TCRdb ran MiXCR on the 5' RACE reads. The table records about 1.5 million distinct CDR3 sequences, 42% of them present only once.

The source is a woman younger than 35 in good health. The chain employs TRBV4-1 and TRBJ2-3, with 12 bases matching TRBD2. The sample was blood. In DNA, the CDR3 is TGCGCCAGCAGCCAAGAGTCACTAGCGGGGGGACGCACAGATACGCAGTATTTT. Its translation: CASSQESLAGGRTDTQYF.